Shown below are 27 T cell receptor beta chains from a single sample sequenced in a study of cytomegalovirus exposure and HLA in healthy donors. 13 Jbeta primers and 60 Vbeta primers were used for the PCR. Clones were sequenced by immunoSEQ multiplex PCR, and TCRdb holds only the in-frame ones, with some missing. The repertoire has 75,000 or so clones, approximately 74% of them found once; the top ten carry 22%. Sequenced sample: PBMCs. The receptors come from a woman aged 30 to 39 in good health and CMV-seropositive.

This clone has a handful of counts. The gene calls are TRBV9 and TRBJ1-1, with 9 bases aligning to TRBD1. V lost 3 bases to trimming and J lost 10 bases; unmatched junction nucleotides: 10. Per the germline V gene, CDR1 is SGDLS and CDR2 is YYNGEE. This CDR3 contains 14 residues. CDR3 protein: CASSASRDRVSAFF. For the CDR3, the DNA is TGTGCCAGCAGCGCTAGCCGGGACAGGGTTTCAGCTTTCTTT. The variable domain in full, completed from reference TRBV9 and TRBJ1-1, reads DSGVTQTPKHLITATGQRVTLRCSPRSGDLSVYWYQQSLDQGLQFLIQYYNGEERAKGNILERFSAQQFPDLHSELNLSSLELGDSALYFCASSASRDRVSAFFGQGTRLTVV.

The chain uses TRBV15 and TRBJ2-2; 7 bases are a match to TRBD2. With V trimmed by 1 base and J by 6 bases, 2 bases remained unmatched. Germline V gene data show CDR1 as LNHNV and CDR2 as YYDKDF (reference sequence). The CDR3 consists of 14 residues. The CDR3 reads CATSRAGGPGELFF. In nucleotides, the CDR3 is TGTGCCACCAGCAGAGCGGGAGGTCCCGGGGAGCTGTTTTTT. Full variable domain (remainder filled in from reference TRBV15 and TRBJ2-2): DAMVIQNPRYQVTQFGKPVTLSCSQTLNHNVMYWYQQKSSQAPKLLFHYYDKDFNNEADTPDNFQSRRPNTSFCFLDIRSPGLGDTAMYLCATSRAGGPGELFFGEGSRLTVL.

Remarks on this clone: This sample also contains other DNA sequences that code for the same CDR3. The J gene is TRBJ1-2, the V gene TRBV30; tentative D call: TRBD1 (5 bases). This CDR3 contains 13 residues. The V gene's germline CDR1 is GTSNPN and CDR2 SVGIG (reference sequence). V lost 0 bases and J lost 2, with 7 bases in between. The CDR3 is CAWSVGQNYGYTF. In nucleotides, the CDR3 is TGTGCCTGGAGTGTGGGGCAAAACTATGGCTACACCTTC.

The V call is TRBV28, the J call TRBJ2-5, with D possibly matching TRBD1 (5 bases). V was trimmed by 3 bases and J by 1 base, leaving 9 bases between them. Germline V gene lookup returns CDR1 MDHEN and CDR2 SYDVKM. The CDR3 totals 14 residues. In DNA, the CDR3 is TGTGCCAGCAGTTTTTTGACAGTCCAAGAGACCCAGTACTTC. It codes for CASSFLTVQETQYF.

The chain combines TRBV28 with TRBJ1-2; D perhaps matches TRBD1 (5 bases). V was pared by 3 bases and J by 2 bases, with 10 bases between. The CDR3 runs to 14 residues. Germline V CDR1 and CDR2: MDHEN, SYDVKM. The CDR3 DNA follows: TGTGCCAGCAGTTTCGGCAGGGTCAACTATGGCTACACCTTC. It is translated as CASSFGRVNYGYTF.

The V gene is TRBV2, the J gene TRBJ2-1, with 11 bases lining up with TRBD2. The V gene's germline CDR1 is SNHLY and CDR2 FYNNEI. Germline trimming cut 3 bases from V and 3 bases from J; bases unmatched to any gene: 4. CDR3 length equals 16 residues. CDR3 loop: CASSDPTSGIYNEQFF. The CDR3 DNA sequence: TGTGCCAGCAGTGACCCGACTAGCGGGATCTACAATGAGCAGTTCTTC.

This chain connects TRBV5-1 to TRBJ2-3; 8 bases agree with TRBD2. There are 15 residues in the CDR3. Trimming cost V 3 bases and J 6 bases; bases outside gene matches: 9. Germline V gene data show CDR1 as SGHRS and CDR2 as YFSETQ. CDR3: CASSSRAGRADTQYF. DNA for the CDR3: TGCGCCAGCAGCTCCCGGGCCGGGAGGGCGGATACGCAGTATTTT.

The chain links TRBV28 to TRBJ2-1, with 10 bases identical to TRBD2. The CDR3 is 16 residues long. Germline trimming cut 3 bases from V and 9 bases from J; bases unmatched to any gene: 11. Germline V gene sequence: CDR1 MDHEN, CDR2 SYDVKM. CDR3 in DNA: TGTGCCAGCAGTTTCCCTGGACTAGCGGCGGCAAGTGAGCAGTTCTTC. It specifies CASSFPGLAAASEQFF.

In its sample, this clone was seen a few times. The V gene is TRBV28, the J gene TRBJ1-1; D perhaps matches TRBD1 (5 bases). CDR1 is MDHEN and CDR2 is SYDVKM in the germline V gene. The CDR3 is 14 amino acids. V lost 4 bases and J lost 11, with 20 bases in between. The DNA of the CDR3 is TGTGCCAGCAGTTGGGGTACAGGTACCATTGGGGCTTTCTTT. This gives the protein CASSWGTGTIGAFF.

This clone was seen only a few times. The chain has TRBV18 and TRBJ2-3, with D possibly being TRBD1 (6 bases). The V gene's germline CDR1 is KGHSH and CDR2 LQKENI. V was trimmed by 2 bases and J by 5 bases, leaving 11 bases between them. The CDR3 totals 14 residues. The CDR3 is CASSPGGPQDTQYF. CDR3 sequence (DNA): TGTGCCAGCTCACCAGGGGGCCCTCAAGATACGCAGTATTTT.

The chain is built from TRBV9 and TRBJ1-1, with D unclear. CDR1 and CDR2 from the germline V gene are SGDLS and YYNGEE. Trimming left V 0 bases short and J 2 bases short, with 2 bases between. The CDR3 is 12 residues long. The CDR3 loop reads CASSVANTEAFF. The CDR3 DNA reads TGTGCCAGCAGCGTAGCAAACACTGAAGCTTTCTTT.

The CDR3, as DNA: TGTGCCAGCAGTTCCCAGGGGGCGGAAGCTTTCTTT. Protein sequence: CASSSQGAEAFF. The chain couples TRBV28 to TRBJ1-1; 8 bases fit TRBD1. Losses at the gene ends were 4 bases for V and 8 bases for J; bases not matched to a gene: 3. The CDR3 is made up of 12 amino acids. Germline values: CDR1 MDHEN, CDR2 SYDVKM.

This clone was picked up a small number of times. The J gene is TRBJ1-5, the V gene TRBV4-1, with 8 bases identical to TRBD1. Germline V gives CDR1 MGHRA, CDR2 YSYEKL. The CDR3 totals 14 residues. The V gene end was trimmed by 1 base and the J gene end by 8 bases; junction bases not matched to a gene: 4. The CDR3 DNA reads TGCGCCAGCAGCCAAGGACAGGGGTTAAAGCCCCAGCATTTT. Its translation is CASSQGQGLKPQHF.

This clone was recorded a few times. V gene TRBV5-6 combines with J gene TRBJ1-3, with 8 bases matching TRBD1. This CDR3 contains 14 residues. V shed 4 bases, J shed 2 bases, and the junction held 2 bases outside the gene matches. Per the germline V gene, CDR1 is SGHDT and CDR2 is YYEEEE. The CDR3 sequence: CASSMDRAGNTIYF. The CDR3 DNA is TGTGCCAGCAGCATGGACAGGGCTGGAAACACCATATATTTT.

This chain connects TRBV7-2 to TRBJ2-7, with TRBD2 as a possible D gene (6 bases). CDR3 length equals 14 residues. V was shortened by 5 bases and J by 7 bases, with 18 bases between the two germline ends. Germline loops: CDR1 SGHTA, CDR2 FQGNSA. In nucleotides, the CDR3 is TGTGCCAGCAGCAGAGCGGGTCCCCGAGGGGAGCAGTACTTC. It is translated as CASSRAGPRGEQYF.

The chain has TRBV7-2 and TRBJ1-5; D might be TRBD1 (5 bases). V gave up 4 bases and J gave up 5 bases, with 12 bases separating them. CDR1 and CDR2 from the germline V gene are SGHTA and FQGNSA. The CDR3 covers 14 residues. The CDR3 here is CASSSPGRYQPQHF. CDR3 nucleotides: TGTGCCAGCAGCTCACCAGGGAGGTATCAGCCCCAGCATTTT.

The chain combines TRBV30 with TRBJ1-5, with D possibly matching TRBD1 (6 bases). From germline, CDR1 is GTSNPN and CDR2 SVGIG (reference sequence). This CDR3 spans 13 amino acids. The V and J ends lost 2 bases and 4 bases respectively, with 9 bases between them. CDR3 loop: CAWSQGYNQPQHF. The CDR3 DNA is TGTGCCTGGAGTCAGGGGTATAATCAGCCCCAGCATTTT.

The V and J genes are TRBV9 and TRBJ2-7; 12 nucleotides align to TRBD2. CDR3 length: 16 residues. With V trimmed by 0 bases and J by 5 bases, 6 bases remained unmatched. Germline V gene sequence: CDR1 SGDLS, CDR2 YYNGEE. The CDR3 coding sequence is TGTGCCAGCAGCGTAGCACTAGCGGGAGGTGAAGACGAGCAGTACTTC. Protein sequence: CASSVALAGGEDEQYF.

V gene TRBV19 combines with J gene TRBJ1-1, with 7 bases fitting TRBD1. Germline CDR1 reads LNHDA; CDR2 reads SQIVND (reference sequence). J was trimmed by 3 bases and V by 6 bases; bases with no gene match: 10. The CDR3 sequence is 15 residues long. The CDR3 protein is CASSTDRAGDTEAFF. The CDR3 DNA is TGTGCCAGTAGCACTGACAGGGCAGGGGACACTGAAGCTTTCTTT. Together with reference TRBV19 and TRBJ1-1, the CDR3 gives the full variable domain: DGGITQSPKYLFRKEGQNVTLSCEQNLNHDAMYWYRQDPGQGLRLIYYSQIVNDFQKGDIAEGYSVSREKKESFPLTVTSAQKNPTAFYLCASSTDRAGDTEAFFGQGTRLTVV.

This sequence joins TRBV27 and TRBJ2-7; tentative D call: TRBD2 (6 bases). Germline CDR1 MNHEY, CDR2 SMNVEV (reference sequence). Trimming took 2 bases from V and 2 from J, leaving 13 bases between them. The CDR3 has 15 residues. This CDR3 is CASSLGLAQTYEQYF. In DNA, the CDR3 is TGTGCCAGCAGTTTAGGGCTAGCGCAAACCTACGAGCAGTACTTC.

The J gene is TRBJ2-7, the V gene TRBV27; tentatively, D is TRBD1 (5 bases). V was clipped by 3 bases and J by 5 bases, with 14 bases between them. Germline CDR1 is MNHEY and CDR2 is SMNVEV (reference sequence). The CDR3 sequence is 14 residues long. The DNA for the CDR3 is TGTGCCAGCAGTTTCTTGGGGCCCCCCCACGAGCAGTACTTC. It translates to CASSFLGPPHEQYF.

The genes are TRBV2 and TRBJ2-2; TRBD2 matches 11 bases. Trimming took 4 bases from V and 5 from J; bases not matched to a gene: 3. Germline V gives CDR1 SNHLY, CDR2 FYNNEI. The CDR3 sequence is 15 residues long. CDR3 amino acids: CASSGSGRVTGELFF. The CDR3 DNA reads as TGTGCCAGCAGTGGTAGCGGGAGGGTAACCGGGGAGCTGTTTTTT.

The rearrangement links TRBV9 to TRBJ1-1; D is unresolved. Trimming took off 4 bases at V and 4 bases at J, with 14 bases between the two ends. This CDR3 comprises 14 residues. Germline lookup yields CDR1 SGDLS and CDR2 YYNGEE. The CDR3 bases are TGTGCCAGCAGCCCCCGGGGATTGGTCACTGAAGCTTTCTTT. Amino acids: CASSPRGLVTEAFF.

This rearrangement joins TRBV6-5 to TRBJ2-7, with D perhaps TRBD1 (5 bases). Germline values: CDR1 MNHEY, CDR2 SVGAGI. V gave up 6 bases and J gave up 4 bases, with 16 bases separating them. This CDR3 region has 14 residues. The CDR3 DNA sequence: TGTGCCAGCAGCCTGAGTTGGGGCCCTTACGAGCAGTACTTC. Translation gives CASSLSWGPYEQYF.

The gene calls are TRBV9 and TRBJ2-2; 10 positions agree with TRBD2. CDR1 and CDR2 (germline): SGDLS, YYNGEE. The CDR3 contains 16 residues. Trimming removed 3 bases from V and 5 bases from J; junction bases left unmatched: 7. In DNA, the CDR3 is TGTGCCAGCAGCGCCCCAGCGGGAGGGCCGACCGGGGAGCTGTTTTTT. This sequence encodes CASSAPAGGPTGELFF. Together with reference TRBV9 and TRBJ2-2, the CDR3 gives the full variable domain: DSGVTQTPKHLITATGQRVTLRCSPRSGDLSVYWYQQSLDQGLQFLIQYYNGEERAKGNILERFSAQQFPDLHSELNLSSLELGDSALYFCASSAPAGGPTGELFFGEGSRLTVL.

The count of this clone is one. The J gene is TRBJ2-1, the V gene TRBV19; 7 bases are shared with TRBD2. V lost 1 base to trimming and J lost 4 bases; unmatched junction nucleotides: 16. The CDR3 totals 19 residues. Germline-derived CDR1 and CDR2 are LNHDA and SQIVND (reference sequence). CDR3 residues: CASSIGVPFGAGRYNEQFF. The CDR3 coding sequence is TGTGCCAGTAGTATAGGAGTTCCTTTCGGAGCGGGAAGGTACAATGAGCAGTTCTTC.

This clone was detected once. The V call is TRBV10-1, the J call TRBJ1-2, with TRBD1 matching over 8 bases. The V segment lost 5 bases and the J segment 5 bases; nucleotides outside the gene matches: 4. Looked up from germline, CDR1 is WNHNN and CDR2 is SYGVQD (reference sequence). The CDR3 totals 13 residues. CDR3 sequence (DNA): TGCGCCAGCAGTCCGGGACAGGATTATGGCTACACCTTC. This codes for CASSPGQDYGYTF.